One sample yielded the 32 T cell receptor beta chains listed below, sequenced in a study of blood T cell repertoires in COVID-19. Using immunoSEQ multiplex PCR, the repertoire was profiled, and TCRdb retains in-frame clones only, with some absent. The sample lists 60,000 to 90,000 clones; about nine tenths were seen once. The source material was peripheral blood. These receptors all come from a woman older than 75 with acute or convalescent COVID-19.

This sequence joins TRBV21-1 and TRBJ2-1; the table's TRBD1 call for D was not verified on the DNA. TRBV21-1 is a listed pseudogene. The length of the CDR3 is 15 residues. The CDR3 reads CASMTGGSSYNEQFF. DNA of the CDR3: TGTGCCAGCATGACAGGGGGGAGCTCCTACAATGAGCAGTTCTTC.

The J gene is TRBJ1-5, the V gene TRBV5-4; no reliable D call. Looked up from germline, CDR1 is SGHNT and CDR2 is YYREEE (reference sequence). CDR3 length: 14 amino acids. V lost 5 bases and J lost 7, with 16 bases in between. The CDR3: CASSSGPGGQPQHF. As DNA, the CDR3 is TGTGCCAGCAGTTCCGGGCCTGGAGGGCAGCCCCAGCATTTT. Based on the CDR3 plus reference TRBV5-4 and TRBJ1-5, the full variable domain is ETGVTQSPTHLIKTRGQQVTLRCSSQSGHNTVSWYQQALGQGPQFIFQYYREEENGRGNFPPRFSGLQFPNYSSELNVNALELDDSALYLCASSSGPGGQPQHFGDGTRLSIL.

This chain uses TRBV4-1 with TRBJ1-2; D may be TRBD1 (5 bases). V was cut by 6 bases and J by 3 bases, with 8 bases left in between. Germline-derived CDR1 and CDR2 are MGHRA and YSYEKL. The CDR3 runs 12 residues. As DNA, the CDR3 is TGCGCCAGCAGTTCGGGGGACTATGGCTACACCTTC. Translated: CASSSGDYGYTF.

This sequence joins TRBV4-2 and TRBJ1-2; D is unresolved. Trimming took 0 bases from V and 4 from J, leaving 12 bases between them. Germline V gene sequence: CDR1 LGHNA, CDR2 YNFKEQ. The CDR3 extends over 15 amino acids. CDR3 bases: TGTGCCAGCAGCCAAGAGGGTACAGACCGCTATGGCTACACCTTC. This gives the protein CASSQEGTDRYGYTF.

This clone was seen just once. This chain links TRBV5-1 with TRBJ2-1, with 7 bases lining up with TRBD2. The CDR3 is 15 residues long. After removal of 0 bases from V and 3 bases from J, the junction contained 3 bases not matched to a gene. The germline V gene has CDR1 SGHRS and CDR2 YFSETQ. As DNA, the CDR3 is TGCGCCAGCAGCTTGGGGCGGGGGAACTACAATGAGCAGTTCTTC. It translates to CASSLGRGNYNEQFF.

V gene TRBV7-9 combines with J gene TRBJ2-7; no reliable D call. V lost 2 bases and J lost 6, with 5 bases in between. CDR3 length: 11 residues. Germline CDR1 and CDR2: SEHNR and FQNEAQ (reference sequence). As DNA, the CDR3 is TGTGCCAGCAGCTTAAACGGCGAGCAGTACTTC. This encodes CASSLNGEQYF. The whole variable domain, filled in from reference TRBV7-9 and TRBJ2-7, reads DTGVSQNPRHKITKRGQNVTFRCDPISEHNRLYWYRQTLGQGPEFLTYFQNEAQLEKSRLLSDRFSAERPKGSFSTLEIQRTEQGDSAMYLCASSLNGEQYFGPGTRLTVT.

The V and J genes are TRBV24-1 and TRBJ1-3, with TRBD1 matching over 8 bases. This CDR3 region has 14 residues. V lost 7 bases to trimming and J lost 2 bases; unmatched junction nucleotides: 3. CDR1 KGHDR and CDR2 SFDVKD come from the germline V gene. CDR3 sequence (DNA): TGTGCCACCAGCAAGACAGGGGCTGGAAACACCATATATTTT. Translation: CATSKTGAGNTIYF.

The rearrangement uses TRBV29-1 and TRBJ2-3; perhaps TRBD1 as D (5 bases). Germline lookup yields CDR1 SQVTM and CDR2 ANQGSEA. The germline V and J ends were trimmed by 6 bases and 0 bases, with 16 bases remaining between them. The CDR3 has 15 residues. The CDR3 spells CSVERQRTSTDTQYF. The CDR3 DNA reads TGCAGCGTCGAACGACAGAGAACTAGCACAGATACGCAGTATTTT.

V gene TRBV28 combines with J gene TRBJ1-2; 7 bases are a match to TRBD1. Losses at the gene ends were 3 bases for V and 2 bases for J; bases not matched to a gene: 6. Germline V gene lookup returns CDR1 MDHEN and CDR2 SYDVKM. The CDR3 runs 15 residues. CDR3 region: CASSFPTGANYGYTF. CDR3 in DNA: TGTGCCAGCAGTTTCCCAACAGGGGCGAACTATGGCTACACCTTC.

V and J are TRBV18 and TRBJ1-1; 7 bases align to TRBD1. The CDR3 has 13 residues. With 4 bases clipped from V and 4 bases from J, the junction kept 3 bases outside the gene matches. Germline loops: CDR1 KGHSH, CDR2 LQKENI. CDR3 DNA sequence: TGTGCCAGCTCACTGGGACAGACCACTGAAGCTTTCTTT. It encodes CASSLGQTTEAFF.

V is TRBV15 and J is TRBJ2-5, with D possibly TRBD1 on 6 matching bases. Germline lookup yields CDR1 LNHNV and CDR2 YYDKDF (reference sequence). The germline V and J ends were trimmed by 1 base and 3 bases, with 9 bases remaining between them. The CDR3 totals 14 residues. The CDR3, as DNA: TGTGCCACCAGCAGAGCTACAGGGAAAGAGACCCAGTACTTC. The encoded protein is CATSRATGKETQYF.

V gene TRBV5-1 combines with J gene TRBJ2-3; D not resolved. The CDR3 runs 16 residues. In germline, CDR1 is SGHRS, CDR2 YFSETQ. The germline V and J ends were trimmed by 3 bases and 0 bases, with 14 bases remaining between them. For the CDR3, the DNA is TGCGCCAGCAGCTCCCGACTCATCACTAGCACAGATACGCAGTATTTT. Translated, it gives CASSSRLITSTDTQYF. Drawing the rest from reference TRBV5-1 and TRBJ2-3, the complete variable domain is KAGVTQTPRYLIKTRGQQVTLSCSPISGHRSVSWYQQTPGQGLQFLFEYFSETQRNKGNFPGRFSGRQFSNSRSEMNVSTLELGDSALYLCASSSRLITSTDTQYFGPGTRLTVL.

This chain connects TRBV5-1 to TRBJ1-2; TRBD1 agrees at 8 bases. The V and J ends lost 4 bases and 5 bases, in that order; junction bases with no gene match: 4. Germline V gene data show CDR1 as SGHRS and CDR2 as YFSETQ. The CDR3 has 13 amino acids. CDR3 DNA: TGCGCCAGCAGCCCGGGACAGGTATATGGCTACACCTTC. Its protein product is CASSPGQVYGYTF.

This CDR3 is CASSSGTGDQETQYF. CDR3 DNA: TGTGCCAGCAGCTCTGGGACAGGGGACCAAGAGACCCAGTACTTC. V gene TRBV5-6 combines with J gene TRBJ2-5, with 10 bases fitting TRBD1. The germline V gene encodes CDR1 SGHDT and CDR2 YYEEEE. Germline trimming cut 3 bases from V and 0 bases from J; bases unmatched to any gene: 2. The length of the CDR3 is 15 residues.

This clone has only one observation. J is TRBJ2-1 and V is TRBV24-1; 7 nucleotides line up with TRBD1. Germline loops: CDR1 KGHDR, CDR2 SFDVKD. Unmatched junction bases numbered 7, after V lost 2 bases and J lost 4 bases. The CDR3 is made up of 16 amino acids. The CDR3: CATSDSTGTAYNEQFF. The CDR3 DNA sequence: TGTGCCACCAGTGATTCCACCGGGACAGCTTACAATGAGCAGTTCTTC.

V gene TRBV7-9 combines with J gene TRBJ2-5; perhaps TRBD1 as D (6 bases). The CDR3 is made up of 15 amino acids. Germline-derived CDR1 and CDR2 are SEHNR and FQNEAQ (reference sequence). V was trimmed by 5 bases and J by 2 bases, leaving 15 bases between them. CDR3 loop: CASSDLGAKQETQYF. The CDR3 DNA is TGTGCCAGCAGCGACCTGGGGGCCAAACAAGAGACCCAGTACTTC.

The chain combines TRBV19 with TRBJ2-1, with 8 bases lining up with TRBD2. The germline V gene has CDR1 LNHDA and CDR2 SQIVND (reference sequence). V gave up 3 bases and J gave up 9 bases; unmatched junction bases: 7. The CDR3 is 14 residues long. CDR3 amino acids: CASSIRAGGFEQFF. The CDR3 bases are TGTGCCAGTAGTATTCGGGCGGGGGGCTTTGAGCAGTTCTTC.

This chain connects TRBV3-1 (or the pseudogene TRBV3-2) to TRBJ2-7; weak D call: TRBD1 (6 bases). This CDR3 has 14 residues. V was pared by 0 bases and J by 6 bases, with 12 bases between. Germline V lookup: CDR1 LGHDT, CDR2 YNNKEL (reference sequence). The CDR3, as DNA: TGTGCCAGCAGCCAAGATGTTAGAGGGGGCGAGCAGTACTTC. Amino acid sequence: CASSQDVRGGEQYF.

There are a few counts of this clone. V is TRBV20-1 and J is TRBJ2-5, with no clear D. Trimming pared 3 bases from V and 1 base from J, leaving 6 bases between. In germline, CDR1 is DFQATT, CDR2 SNEGSKA (reference sequence). This CDR3 spans 12 amino acids. The CDR3 spells CSASRAQETQYF. In DNA, the CDR3 is TGCAGTGCTAGTCGAGCCCAAGAGACCCAGTACTTC.

This chain joins TRBV6-1 and TRBJ2-5; TRBD2 matches 9 bases. The junction had 10 bases not matched to a gene; V was cut back by 0 bases and J by 5 bases. This CDR3 region has 17 residues. Germline CDR1 reads MNHNS; CDR2 reads SASEGT. Written as DNA, the CDR3 is TGTGCCAGCAGTGAAGCGCTGGCTAGCGGGGAGTGGGAGACCCAGTACTTC. Translation gives CASSEALASGEWETQYF.

This sequence joins TRBV5-6 and TRBJ1-5; 9 nucleotides match TRBD1. The germline V gene encodes CDR1 SGHDT and CDR2 YYEEEE. CDR3 length: 16 amino acids. The V and J ends lost 3 bases and 5 bases, in that order; junction bases with no gene match: 9. CDR3 DNA sequence: TGTGCCAGCAGCTCATCCGGGACAGGGCTTTATCAGCCCCAGCATTTT. This codes for CASSSSGTGLYQPQHF.

This chain's CDR3 is CASSPSGGARGSPLHF. The CDR3 DNA sequence: TGTGCCAGCAGCCCTTCCGGAGGGGCGCGAGGTTCACCCCTCCACTTT. The chain employs TRBV3-1 (or the pseudogene TRBV3-2) and TRBJ1-6; tentative D call: TRBD1 (5 bases). This CDR3 is 16 amino acids long. Germline V gives CDR1 LGHDT, CDR2 YNNKEL (reference sequence). V was clipped by 4 bases and J by 9 bases, with 19 bases between them.

The rearrangement links TRBV7-3 to TRBJ2-5; 14 positions match TRBD2. With V trimmed by 2 bases and J by 4 bases, 3 bases remained unmatched. The CDR3 is made up of 16 amino acids. The germline CDR1 and CDR2 sequences are SGHTA and FQGTGA. This chain's CDR3 is CASSLGTSGSRETQYF. CDR3 nucleotides: TGTGCCAGCAGCTTAGGGACTAGCGGGAGCCGAGAGACCCAGTACTTC.

This clone has only a few counts. The genes are TRBV4-3 and TRBJ2-7, with a weak D call TRBD1 (6 bases). From germline, CDR1 is LGHNA and CDR2 YSLEER. V gave up 0 bases and J gave up 0 bases, with 9 bases separating them. The CDR3 runs 15 residues. The CDR3 DNA reads as TGCGCCAGCAGCCAAGATCAGGGGAGCTCCTACGAGCAGTACTTC. It is translated as CASSQDQGSSYEQYF.

The chain is built from TRBV11-2 and TRBJ2-2; TRBD2 matches at 8 bases. Germline CDR1 SGHAT, CDR2 FQNNGV. V trimming: 4 bases; J trimming: 8 bases; junction bases outside the gene matches: 3. The CDR3 contains 13 residues. The CDR3 protein is CASSSPSGGELFF. CDR3 bases: TGTGCCAGCAGCTCCCCTAGCGGGGGGGAGCTGTTTTTT.

This chain uses TRBV15 with TRBJ1-1; D is possibly TRBD1 (6 bases). Between the trimmed V and J ends, which lost 6 bases and 4 bases, there was a span of 15 bases. CDR1 and CDR2 (germline): LNHNV, YYDKDF (reference sequence). The CDR3 sequence is 14 residues long. CDR3 nucleotide sequence: TGTGCCACCAGGGAGACAGGCTTGGTCACTGAAGCTTTCTTT. Translated, it gives CATRETGLVTEAFF.

This clone has only one observation. The V call is TRBV3-1 (or the pseudogene TRBV3-2), the J call TRBJ1-2; TRBD1 matches at 10 bases. This CDR3 contains 17 residues. The ends lost 4 bases at V and 2 bases at J; junction bases unmatched: 10. Per germline, CDR1 LGHDT and CDR2 YNNKEL (reference sequence). CDR3 region: CASSRRTGGIYNYGYTF. CDR3 coding DNA: TGTGCCAGCAGCCGACGGACAGGGGGAATTTACAACTATGGCTACACCTTC.

The chain links TRBV5-1 to TRBJ2-3; D not certain. Between the trimmed V and J ends, which lost 0 bases and 2 bases, there was a span of 7 bases. Germline-derived CDR1 and CDR2 are SGHRS and YFSETQ. The CDR3 covers 14 residues. The CDR3 region is CASSLDRYTDTQYF. The DNA of the CDR3 is TGCGCCAGCAGCTTGGACCGCTACACAGATACGCAGTATTTT.

This chain joins TRBV7-2 and TRBJ1-4, with 7 positions matching TRBD1. The V gene's germline CDR1 is SGHTA and CDR2 FQGNSA. The V and J ends lost 5 bases and 2 bases, in that order; junction bases with no gene match: 5. The CDR3 has 15 residues. The CDR3 region is CASSQGGGTNEKLFF. CDR3 nucleotides: TGTGCCAGCAGCCAGGGGGGCGGGACTAATGAAAAACTGTTTTTT.

V usage is TRBV2 and J usage is TRBJ1-4; 8 nucleotides line up with TRBD1. Trimming cost V 4 bases and J 8 bases; bases outside gene matches: 3. The CDR3 totals 13 residues. Looked up from germline, CDR1 is SNHLY and CDR2 is FYNNEI. CDR3 nucleotides: TGTGCCAGCAGTGGGGGACAGGTGGAAAAACTGTTTTTT. Protein product: CASSGGQVEKLFF.

J is TRBJ1-2 and V is TRBV4-2; 8 bases are a match to TRBD1. V trimming: 2 bases; J trimming: 3 bases; junction bases outside the gene matches: 5. Germline V gene data show CDR1 as LGHNA and CDR2 as YNFKEQ. The CDR3 length is 15 residues. In DNA, the CDR3 is TGTGCCAGCAGCCAACGCTCGGACAGGGACTATGGCTACACCTTC. It encodes CASSQRSDRDYGYTF.

CDR3 bases: TGTGCCAGCAGCTTGGCCGGAGCCAAAAACATTCAGTACTTC. As protein: CASSLAGAKNIQYF. The genes are TRBV5-4 and TRBJ2-4; D is unclear. CDR3 length: 14 amino acids. V was clipped by 0 bases and J by 0 bases, with 4 bases between them. CDR1 and CDR2 (germline): SGHNT, YYREEE (reference sequence).